This paragraph reports one T cell receptor beta chain. This CDR3 is 14 amino acids long. The germline V gene encodes CDR1 SGHRS and CDR2 YFSETQ. V was clipped by 4 bases and J by 5 bases, with 16 bases between them. The data stem from a study of technical replicates of blood from a few donors. This table comes from immunoSEQ multiplex PCR, and its TCRdb copy is limited to in-frame clones, with some not included. The table has about 74,000 clones, about nine tenths seen once. Sequencing was done on a sample of T cells isolated from PBMCs. V and J are TRBV5-1 and TRBJ2-7; possibly TRBD1 for D (5 bases). The sequence came from a human donor in good health. Here the CDR3 reads CASSRSRVWDEQYF. CDR3 sequence (DNA): TGCGCCAGCAGCCGGAGCAGGGTGTGGGACGAGCAGTACTTC.